This passage covers 9 T cell receptor beta chains from one sample sequenced in a study of blood T cell repertoires in COVID-19 (dated by TCRdb to about 2020). The library was obtained by the immunoSEQ multiplex PCR assay. TCRdb took this table from immuneACCESS and kept in-frame rearrangements with V and J called. Such tables lack part of the clones; where checked against another copy, unresolved V genes explain under half of the gap, and the rest is unexplained. Here the sample has around 130,000 clones; roughly four fifths occur a single time. Clones ranked in the top ten supply 18% of the sample. Source material: PBMCs or T cells enriched from blood (not recorded which). These TCRs come from a young man who had recovered from COVID-19.

The V and J genes are TRBV19 and TRBJ2-3; 12 bases align to TRBD2. Germline V lookup: CDR1 LNHDA, CDR2 SQIVND (reference sequence). J lost 6 bases, V lost 5 bases, and 9 bases had no gene match. The CDR3 is 16 residues long. CDR3: CASSLLAGGGRDTQYF. The CDR3 nucleotides read TGTGCCAGTAGTCTACTAGCGGGAGGCGGGAGGGATACGCAGTATTTT.

The chain uses TRBV5-1 and TRBJ2-3; 13 nucleotides match TRBD2. This CDR3 region has 18 residues. The germline gives CDR1 SGHRS, CDR2 YFSETQ. After removal of 0 bases from V and 2 bases from J, the junction contained 6 bases not matched to a gene. CDR3 in amino acids: CASSLEGLAGTYTDTQYF. The CDR3 DNA reads as TGCGCCAGCAGCTTGGAGGGACTAGCGGGGACCTACACAGATACGCAGTATTTT.

J is TRBJ1-1 and V is TRBV6-5, with D perhaps matching TRBD1 (6 bases). Looked up from germline, CDR1 is MNHEY and CDR2 is SVGAGI. The CDR3 totals 15 residues. Deletions cut 3 bases from V and 3 bases from J, with 14 bases between. Here the CDR3 DNA reads TGTGCCAGCAGTTATAAGGACAGTACCGACACTGAAGCTTTCTTT. Translating it yields CASSYKDSTDTEAFF.

This clone was seen a few times. The CDR3, as DNA: TGCGCCAGCAGCTTGGGACTGAGGATGAACACCGGGGAGCTGTTTTTT. The encoded protein is CASSLGLRMNTGELFF. The rearrangement joins TRBV5-1 to TRBJ2-2, with D unclear. V was trimmed by 0 bases and J by 1 base, leaving 10 bases between them. The CDR3 has 16 residues. In germline, CDR1 is SGHRS, CDR2 YFSETQ.

Details on this clone: One base away lies a much larger clone, so this may be a sequencing read error. The same CDR3 arises from other DNA sequences in this sample as well. The V call is TRBV27, the J call TRBJ2-7; maybe TRBD1 (6 bases). The germline V gene has CDR1 MNHEY and CDR2 SMNVEV (reference sequence). Trimming removed 2 bases from V and 0 bases from J, with 8 bases in between. The length of the CDR3 is 14 residues. Here the CDR3 DNA reads TGTGCCAGCAGTTTACGGGACACCTCCTACGAGCAGTACTTC. Its translation is CASSLRDTSYEQYF.

V and J are TRBV6-5 and TRBJ1-2; 7 nucleotides match TRBD1. The CDR3 has 14 amino acids. Trimming removed 5 bases from V and 4 bases from J; junction bases left unmatched: 7. CDR1 MNHEY and CDR2 SVGAGI come from the germline V gene. CDR3 in DNA: TGTGCCAGCAGTCCAACGACAGGGCCCTATGGCTACACCTTC. This gives the protein CASSPTTGPYGYTF.

V and J are TRBV7-8 and TRBJ1-1; 7 nucleotides line up with TRBD1. The CDR3 extends over 15 amino acids. CDR1 and CDR2 (germline): SGHVS, FQNEAQ. V was pared by 5 bases and J by 0 bases, with 6 bases of the junction left unmatched. The CDR3 loop reads CASSPWDSLNTEAFF. CDR3 in DNA: TGTGCCAGCAGCCCCTGGGACAGCCTGAACACTGAAGCTTTCTTT.

The chain joins TRBV6-5 to TRBJ1-6, with a possible D match to TRBD1 (5 bases). V lost 6 bases, J lost 3 bases, and 12 bases lay in between. Germline loops: CDR1 MNHEY, CDR2 SVGAGI. The CDR3 runs to 15 residues. The CDR3 region is CASRTTDNYNSPLHF. CDR3 DNA: TGTGCCAGCAGAACGACAGACAACTATAATTCACCCCTCCACTTT.

The chain links TRBV7-9 to TRBJ2-1; 7 bases align to TRBD2. This CDR3 comprises 16 residues. The germline V gene encodes CDR1 SEHNR and CDR2 FQNEAQ (reference sequence). Germline trimming cut 1 base from V and 12 bases from J; bases unmatched to any gene: 15. CDR3 DNA sequence: TGTGCCAGCAGCTTAGGGGCTAGCGGAGGGTCTAAGGGGCAGTTCTTC. It is translated as CASSLGASGGSKGQFF.